Shown below are 3 T cell receptor beta chains from a single sample sequenced in a study of memory CD8 T cells in hepatitis C reinfection. Time point here: pre-reinfection, 55 to 20 weeks before reinfection detection. No in vitro expansion preceded TCR sequencing of the sorted cells. Sequencing was performed with immunoSEQ multiplex PCR; in TCRdb, only in-frame clones are kept and a portion is missing. Of just over 50,000 clones in the sample, approximately 89% were seen once. Material: naive CD8+ T cells sorted from blood. The receptors shown here come from a man aged 18 to 30 with hepatitis C virus infection.

The chain has TRBV7-2 and TRBJ2-1; D possibly corresponds to TRBD2 (5 bases). V dropped 1 base and J dropped 12 bases, with 22 bases sitting between them. The CDR3 is 16 amino acids. CDR1 and CDR2 (germline): SGHTA, FQGNSA. The CDR3 sequence: CASSLGFYLGNIGQFF. The CDR3 DNA is TGTGCCAGCAGCTTAGGTTTCTACCTCGGGAATATCGGGCAGTTCTTC.

In this sample, this clone turned up once. The chain uses TRBV27 and TRBJ2-7, with 7 bases that match TRBD2. Unmatched junction bases numbered 10, after V lost 5 bases and J lost 3 bases. Per the germline V gene, CDR1 is MNHEY and CDR2 is SMNVEV (reference sequence). CDR3 length: 15 residues. CDR3 coding DNA: TGTGCCAGCAGTGACCGAGCGGGACCCTACTACGAGCAGTACTTC. It yields the protein CASSDRAGPYYEQYF.

This chain joins TRBV7-9 and TRBJ1-4; D gene unclear. Per germline, CDR1 SEHNR and CDR2 FQNEAQ (reference sequence). Trimming removed 0 bases at V and 7 bases at J, with 18 bases between. This CDR3 region has 17 residues. The CDR3 coding sequence is TGTGCCAGCAGCTTAGCGATAACTGAGGCCACATCTGAAAAACTGTTTTTT. This encodes CASSLAITEATSEKLFF.